These 20 T cell receptor beta chains share one sample of origin, sequenced in a study of blood T cell repertoires in COVID-19. Repertoires were generated with immunoSEQ multiplex PCR, while TCRdb's copy carries only in-frame clones and drops some. This sample carries roughly 280,000 clones, about nine tenths of them seen once, and the ten largest clones take roughly 2.4%. Sequencing was performed on peripheral blood. All receptors come from a woman aged 45-65 years who had recovered from COVID-19.

This chain links TRBV2 with TRBJ1-1; 9 positions agree with TRBD1. Germline-derived CDR1 and CDR2 are SNHLY and FYNNEI. V trimming: 1 base; J trimming: 10 bases; junction bases outside the gene matches: 10. The CDR3 has 15 residues. The CDR3, as DNA: TGTGCCAGCAGTGAAGGGACAGGGGAGGGAAATGGAGCTTTCTTT. Translated, it gives CASSEGTGEGNGAFF.

The chain combines TRBV6-2 or TRBV6-3 with TRBJ2-1, with TRBD2 identical over 9 bases. Looked up from germline, CDR1 is MNHEY and CDR2 is SVGEGT. There are 12 residues in the CDR3. Losses at the gene ends were 6 bases for V and 9 bases for J; bases not matched to a gene: 3. The CDR3 here is CASSERGVEQFF. In nucleotides, the CDR3 is TGTGCCAGCAGCGAGCGGGGGGTTGAGCAGTTCTTC.

The J gene is TRBJ1-4, the V gene TRBV11-2; D unclear. Germline V gene data show CDR1 as SGHAT and CDR2 as FQNNGV. V lost 0 bases and J lost 7, with 6 bases in between. The CDR3 is 13 residues long. CDR3 sequence: CASSLDLVEKLFF. In DNA, the CDR3 is TGTGCCAGCAGCTTAGATCTCGTTGAAAAACTGTTTTTT.

The gene calls are TRBV9 and TRBJ1-1; a possible D gene is TRBD1 (6 bases). This CDR3 is 10 amino acids long. V gave up 5 bases and J gave up 11 bases, with 10 bases separating them. Looked up from germline, CDR1 is SGDLS and CDR2 is YYNGEE. The CDR3 sequence: CASRPDSAFF. In DNA form, the CDR3 reads TGTGCCAGCAGACCGGACAGTGCTTTCTTT.

V is TRBV2 and J is TRBJ2-7, with a weak D call TRBD1 (5 bases). The CDR3 loop spans 14 amino acids. Germline CDR1 and CDR2: SNHLY and FYNNEI. V lost 7 bases and J 4 bases, leaving 17 bases between the germline ends. The CDR3 reads CASIGASVSYEQYF. Written as DNA, the CDR3 is TGTGCCAGCATTGGGGCTTCTGTGTCTTACGAGCAGTACTTC. Based on the CDR3 plus reference TRBV2 and TRBJ2-7, the full variable domain is EPEVTQTPSHQVTQMGQEVILRCVPISNHLYFYWYRQILGQKVEFLVSFYNNEISEKSEIFDDQFSVERPDGSNFTLKIRSTKLEDSAMYFCASIGASVSYEQYFGPGTRLTVT.

The CDR3 nucleotides are TGTGCCAGCAGCTTGGGGAACGGGAGGCCCACCGGGGAGCTGTTTTTT. This gives the protein CASSLGNGRPTGELFF. The J gene is TRBJ2-2, the V gene TRBV5-6; 7 nucleotides align to TRBD2. Germline-derived CDR1 and CDR2 are SGHDT and YYEEEE. The CDR3 totals 16 residues. J gave up 4 bases and V 0 bases, and 6 bases lay outside the gene matches.

V usage is TRBV6-6 and J usage is TRBJ1-1, with no clear D. The CDR3 is 13 residues long. Germline CDR1 reads MNHNY; CDR2 reads SVGAGI (reference sequence). The V gene lost 0 bases and the J gene lost 10 bases, with 12 bases spanning the gap. The CDR3 region is CASSYSPDLGAFF. CDR3 sequence (DNA): TGTGCCAGCAGTTACTCACCCGACTTGGGAGCTTTCTTT.

The chain recombines TRBV7-2 with TRBJ1-5; 7 nucleotides agree with TRBD1. CDR1 is SGHTA, CDR2 FQGNSA, per germline. The CDR3 runs 16 residues. V shed 0 bases, J shed 6 bases, and the junction held 8 bases outside the gene matches. The CDR3 reads CASSLASPGGTQPQHF. The CDR3 bases are TGTGCCAGCAGCTTAGCGAGCCCAGGGGGAACTCAGCCCCAGCATTTT.

The rearrangement links TRBV5-1 to TRBJ1-1, with 7 bases lining up with TRBD1. The CDR3 extends over 15 amino acids. From germline, CDR1 is SGHRS and CDR2 YFSETQ. The J segment lost 5 bases and the V segment lost 4 bases, leaving 11 bases of the junction unmatched. CDR3 sequence: CASSGRQGVGTEAFF. The CDR3 coding sequence is TGCGCCAGCAGCGGCAGACAGGGAGTAGGAACTGAAGCTTTCTTT.

The V and J genes are TRBV2 and TRBJ1-1, with D possibly TRBD1 on 5 matching bases. The V end lost 5 bases, the J end lost 0 bases, and 19 bases lay between the germline ends. This CDR3 has 17 residues. Germline V lookup: CDR1 SNHLY, CDR2 FYNNEI. CDR3 sequence (DNA): TGTGCCAGCAGTAAAAGAAGACAGACCGCCCTGAACACTGAAGCTTTCTTT. It yields the protein CASSKRRQTALNTEAFF.

The rearrangement links TRBV9 to TRBJ2-3; 9 bases are a match to TRBD2. The CDR3 is 16 amino acids. Trimming cost V 4 bases and J 1 base; bases outside gene matches: 7. Germline V gene sequence: CDR1 SGDLS, CDR2 YYNGEE. The CDR3 region has the DNA TGTGCCAGCAGCCAACAAGCGGGGGGACGCACAGATACGCAGTATTTT. Encoded protein: CASSQQAGGRTDTQYF.

This chain links TRBV27 with TRBJ2-1; 13 bases are shared with TRBD2. The germline CDR1 and CDR2 sequences are MNHEY and SMNVEV (reference sequence). This CDR3 is 17 amino acids long. The trim removed 2 bases at V and 7 bases at J, leaving 8 bases unmatched. CDR3 coding DNA: TGTGCCAGCAGTTTAAGCGGACTAGCGGGAGTCGGGAATGAGCAGTTCTTC. This encodes CASSLSGLAGVGNEQFF.

The chain recombines TRBV5-5 with TRBJ1-6; 12 bases map to TRBD1. J gave up 6 bases and V 4 bases, and 8 bases lay outside the gene matches. Per germline, CDR1 SGHKS and CDR2 YYEKEE (reference sequence). This CDR3 spans 17 amino acids. As DNA, the CDR3 is TGTGCCAGCAGCCTTATCACGGGACAGGGGGCTAATTCACCCCTCCACTTT. This translates into CASSLITGQGANSPLHF.

The rearrangement uses TRBV28 and TRBJ1-2, with 10 bases lining up with TRBD1. Germline V CDR1 and CDR2: MDHEN, SYDVKM. The CDR3 runs 16 residues. With 2 bases clipped from V and 7 bases from J, the junction kept 10 bases outside the gene matches. This CDR3 reads CASSLTGQTGGSGYTF. CDR3 in DNA: TGTGCCAGCAGTTTAACGGGCCAGACAGGGGGCTCTGGCTACACCTTC.

The gene calls are TRBV7-9 and TRBJ1-5; D remains ambiguous. The germline V gene has CDR1 SEHNR and CDR2 FQNEAQ (reference sequence). V was cut by 5 bases and J by 1 base, with 18 bases left in between. This CDR3 comprises 17 residues. The CDR3 region has the DNA TGTGCCAGCAGCCCCGGGAGACGGGGTGGGAGCAATCAGCCCCAGCATTTT. This codes for CASSPGRRGGSNQPQHF. Full variable domain (outside the CDR3, taken from reference TRBV7-9 and TRBJ1-5): DTGVSQNPRHKITKRGQNVTFRCDPISEHNRLYWYRQTLGQGPEFLTYFQNEAQLEKSRLLSDRFSAERPKGSFSTLEIQRTEQGDSAMYLCASSPGRRGGSNQPQHFGDGTRLSIL.

This clone appeared once. The chain links TRBV28 to TRBJ1-5; perhaps TRBD1 as D (5 bases). Between the trimmed V and J ends, which lost 4 bases and 0 bases, there was a span of 13 bases. The V gene's germline CDR1 is MDHEN and CDR2 SYDVKM. The CDR3 is 16 residues long. In DNA form, the CDR3 reads TGTGCCAGCAGTTCCCTGGACAAGCTTAGCAATCAGCCCCAGCATTTT. Amino acids: CASSSLDKLSNQPQHF.

The gene calls are TRBV2 and TRBJ2-7; D possibly corresponds to TRBD1 (5 bases). The CDR3 spans 15 residues. In germline, CDR1 is SNHLY, CDR2 FYNNEI. Trimming took off 7 bases at V and 2 bases at J, with 18 bases between the two ends. In DNA, the CDR3 is TGTGCCAGCACCGCGAGAGTTCAGGGCCCCTACGAGCAGTACTTC. It is translated as CASTARVQGPYEQYF.

The chain carries TRBV19 and TRBJ2-2; TRBD2 aligns across 12 bases. V lost 9 bases and J lost 5; bases outside the gene matches: 7. This CDR3 has 15 amino acids. Germline values: CDR1 LNHDA, CDR2 SQIVND (reference sequence). CDR3 nucleotide sequence: TGTGCCAGCAACTTACTAGCGGGAGGTACCGGGGAGCTGTTTTTT. Residues: CASNLLAGGTGELFF.

The chain recombines TRBV7-9 with TRBJ2-1; 9 bases map to TRBD1. This CDR3 region has 17 residues. The ends lost 4 bases at V and 1 base at J; junction bases unmatched: 8. Looked up from germline, CDR1 is SEHNR and CDR2 is FQNEAQ (reference sequence). This CDR3 reads CASSSSSGTGSYNEQFF. Written as DNA, the CDR3 is TGTGCCAGCAGCTCTAGCTCCGGGACAGGGTCCTACAATGAGCAGTTCTTC.

V usage is TRBV5-1 and J usage is TRBJ2-1; no clear D gene. The CDR3 is 12 residues long. Germline V gene lookup returns CDR1 SGHRS and CDR2 YFSETQ. The V end lost 4 bases, the J end lost 5 bases, and 7 bases lay between the germline ends. The CDR3 DNA follows: TGCGCCAGCAGCCCGACAAACAATGAGCAGTTCTTC. Its protein product is CASSPTNNEQFF.